The source of this T cell receptor (beta chain) is a study of T-cell reconstitution after alpha-beta-depleted transplantation in children. This clonotype was picked up a small number of times. Germline trimming cut 0 bases from V and 4 bases from J; bases unmatched to any gene: 5. The length of the CDR3 is 16 residues. The germline V gene encodes CDR1 DFQATT and CDR2 SNEGSKA (reference sequence). Preparation of the TCRbeta library was carried out with unique molecular identifiers. Via MiXCR, TCRdb re-called the PCR reads, giving one row per CDR3 protein. The data hold around 240,000 distinct CDR3 sequences, with around 8.9% observed a single time.

The sequencing here drew on PBMCs from the stem cell graft donor, taken from the stem cell graft. The rearrangement links TRBV20-1 to TRBJ2-3, with 12 bases aligning to TRBD2. The receptor's source is a human donor who donated a stem cell graft to a child with SCID. CDR3 sequence reads: CSARESSGGAPDTQYF. The CDR3 nucleotides read TGCAGTGCTAGAGAGTCTAGCGGGGGGGCCCCAGATACGCAGTATTTT.